In this sample, the clone carrying this T cell receptor (beta chain) turned up many times. These data come from a study of T cell repertoires in cytomegalovirus infection. Trimming shortened V by 5 bases and J by 6 bases, and 17 bases separated the two germline ends. There are 14 residues in the CDR3. Per the germline V gene, CDR1 is SGHTA and CDR2 is FQGNSA. Using its own MiXCR run on the reads, TCRdb lists one record per CDR3 protein. The table has approximately 180,000 distinct CDR3 sequences, roughly 9.8% seen once. The source is a human donor in good health (CMV status not recorded). Some clones in this sample may be carry-over from other donors' samples. V usage is TRBV7-2 and J usage is TRBJ2-7; weak D call: TRBD1 (6 bases). The material sequenced was PBMCs. CDR3 in DNA: TGTGCCAGCAGCGCGGTGACAGGAGCTGTCGAGCAGTACTTC. As protein: CASSAVTGAVEQYF.